This T cell receptor (beta chain) was sequenced for a study of blood T cell repertoires in COVID-19. Looking at the study overall: The analysed material was cDNA or gDNA that came from T cells, B-cell-depleted T cells, or PBMCs.

CDR1 is MGHDK, CDR2 SYGVNS, per germline. V lost 3 bases to trimming and J lost 2 bases; unmatched junction nucleotides: 6. This CDR3 is 16 amino acids long. Per the study methods: For nucleated cells, counts were estimated from reference gene primer amplification. Clones were read by immunoSEQ multiplex PCR, and TCRdb kept only the in-frame ones, dropping some. V and J calls plus clone size are reproduced from that table; the DNA served to infer D and trimming. The data contain some 80,000 clones, more than 75% of them singletons. The chain joins TRBV25-1 to TRBJ2-3; 9 nucleotides align to TRBD2. Sequencing was performed on peripheral blood. The receptor comes from a human donor in a cohort sampled during active COVID-19. The CDR3 is CASSDLAGANTDTQYF. The CDR3 DNA reads TGTGCCAGCAGTGATTTAGCGGGAGCTAACACAGATACGCAGTATTTT.